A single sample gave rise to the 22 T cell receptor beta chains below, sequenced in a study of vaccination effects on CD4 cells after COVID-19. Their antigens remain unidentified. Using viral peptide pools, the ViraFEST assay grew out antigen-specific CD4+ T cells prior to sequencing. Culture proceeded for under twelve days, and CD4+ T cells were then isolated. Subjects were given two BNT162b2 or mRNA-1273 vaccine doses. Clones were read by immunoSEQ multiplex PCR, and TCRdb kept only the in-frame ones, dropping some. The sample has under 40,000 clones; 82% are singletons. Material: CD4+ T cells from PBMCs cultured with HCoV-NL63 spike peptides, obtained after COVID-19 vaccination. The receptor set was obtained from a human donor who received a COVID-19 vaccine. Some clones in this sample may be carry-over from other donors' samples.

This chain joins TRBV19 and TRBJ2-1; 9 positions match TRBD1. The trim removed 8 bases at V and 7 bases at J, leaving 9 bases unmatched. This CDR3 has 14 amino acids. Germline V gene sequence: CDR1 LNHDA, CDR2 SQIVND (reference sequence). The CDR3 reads CASSGDRETNEQFF. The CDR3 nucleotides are TGTGCCAGTTCTGGGGACAGGGAGACTAATGAGCAGTTCTTC.

Here the CDR3 DNA reads TGTGCCAGCAGCTTTAATCCAGGGGCCACCGGGGAGCTGTTTTTT. It translates to CASSFNPGATGELFF. The rearrangement links TRBV7-9 to TRBJ2-2, with a tentative D call TRBD1 (6 bases). The CDR3 runs 15 residues. Germline V lookup: CDR1 SEHNR, CDR2 FQNEAQ (reference sequence). Between the trimmed V and J ends, which lost 3 bases and 4 bases, there was a span of 12 bases.

The CDR3 loop reads CAWRAWQGKDYGYTF. The CDR3 nucleotides are TGTGCCTGGAGGGCCTGGCAGGGGAAGGACTATGGCTACACCTTC. This chain joins TRBV30 and TRBJ1-2; D perhaps matches TRBD1 (6 bases). V was trimmed by 3 bases and J by 3 bases, leaving 17 bases between them. Germline V gene sequence: CDR1 GTSNPN, CDR2 SVGIG (reference sequence). The CDR3 is made up of 15 amino acids.

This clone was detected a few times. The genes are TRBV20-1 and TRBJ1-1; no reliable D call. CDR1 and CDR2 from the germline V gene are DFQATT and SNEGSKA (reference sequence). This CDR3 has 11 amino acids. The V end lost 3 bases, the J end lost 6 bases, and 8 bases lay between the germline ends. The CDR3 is CSASPGPEAFF. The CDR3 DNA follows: TGCAGTGCTAGTCCAGGTCCTGAAGCTTTCTTT.

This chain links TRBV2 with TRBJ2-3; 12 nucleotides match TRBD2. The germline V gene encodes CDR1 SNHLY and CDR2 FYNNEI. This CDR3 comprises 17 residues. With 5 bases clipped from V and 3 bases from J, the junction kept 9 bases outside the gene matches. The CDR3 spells CASSFLTSGGLTDTQYF. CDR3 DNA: TGTGCCAGCAGTTTTTTGACTAGCGGGGGTCTTACAGATACGCAGTATTTT.

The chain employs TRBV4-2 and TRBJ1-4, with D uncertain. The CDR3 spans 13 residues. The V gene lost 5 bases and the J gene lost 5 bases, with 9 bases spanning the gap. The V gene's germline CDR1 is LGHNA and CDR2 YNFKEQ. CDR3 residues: CASSARSNEKLFF. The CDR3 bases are TGTGCCAGCAGCGCCCGTTCCAATGAAAAACTGTTTTTT.

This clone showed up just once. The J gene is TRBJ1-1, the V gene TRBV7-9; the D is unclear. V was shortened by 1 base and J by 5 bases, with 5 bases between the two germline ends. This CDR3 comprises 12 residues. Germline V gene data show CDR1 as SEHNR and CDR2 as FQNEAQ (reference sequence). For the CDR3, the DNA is TGTGCCAGCAGCTTAGTATCTACTGAAGCTTTCTTT. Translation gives CASSLVSTEAFF.

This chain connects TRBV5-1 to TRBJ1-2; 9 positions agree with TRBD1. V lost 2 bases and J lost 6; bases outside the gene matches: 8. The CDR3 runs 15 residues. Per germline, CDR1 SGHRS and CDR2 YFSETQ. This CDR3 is CASSFSGQGGDGYTF. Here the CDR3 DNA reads TGCGCCAGCAGCTTCTCGGGACAGGGTGGTGATGGCTACACCTTC.

CDR3 loop: CASSLSSTEAFF. The DNA of the CDR3 is TGTGCCAGCAGCTTGTCTAGTACTGAAGCTTTCTTT. This chain connects TRBV5-6 to TRBJ1-1; no clear D. Trimming removed 1 base from V and 5 bases from J, with 6 bases in between. Germline V gene data show CDR1 as SGHDT and CDR2 as YYEEEE. CDR3 length: 12 residues.

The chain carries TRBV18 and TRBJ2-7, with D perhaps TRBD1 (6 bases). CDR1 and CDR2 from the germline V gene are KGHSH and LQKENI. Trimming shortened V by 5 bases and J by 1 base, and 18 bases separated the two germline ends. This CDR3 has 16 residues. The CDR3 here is CASSSKQGRGSYEQYV. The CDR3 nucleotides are TGTGCCAGCTCATCCAAACAGGGACGGGGTTCCTACGAGCAGTACGTC.

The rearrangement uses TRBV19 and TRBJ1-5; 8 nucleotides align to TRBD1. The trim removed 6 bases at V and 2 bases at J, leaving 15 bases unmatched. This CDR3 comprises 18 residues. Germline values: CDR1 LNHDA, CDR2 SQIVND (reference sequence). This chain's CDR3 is CASRRETGAQGGNQPQHF. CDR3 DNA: TGTGCCAGTAGAAGGGAGACAGGGGCCCAGGGGGGCAATCAGCCCCAGCATTTT.

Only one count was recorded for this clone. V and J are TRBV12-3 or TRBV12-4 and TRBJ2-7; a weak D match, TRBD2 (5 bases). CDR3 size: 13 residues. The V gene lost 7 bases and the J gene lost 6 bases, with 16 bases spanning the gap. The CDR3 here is CASNVEGIGEQYF. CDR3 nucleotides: TGTGCCAGCAATGTTGAGGGTATAGGCGAGCAGTACTTC.

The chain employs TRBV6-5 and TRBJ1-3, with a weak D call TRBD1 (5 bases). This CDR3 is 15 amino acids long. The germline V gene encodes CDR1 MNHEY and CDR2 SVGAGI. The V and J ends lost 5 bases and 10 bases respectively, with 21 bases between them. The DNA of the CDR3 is TGTGCCAGCAGTCTCCGGGAAGGGGAGGTCGGGACCATATATTTT. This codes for CASSLREGEVGTIYF.

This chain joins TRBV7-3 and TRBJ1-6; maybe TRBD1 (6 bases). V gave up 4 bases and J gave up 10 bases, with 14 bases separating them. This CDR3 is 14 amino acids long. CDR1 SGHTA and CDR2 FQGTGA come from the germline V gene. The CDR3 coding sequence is TGTGCCAGCAGCTCCGCGGGGGGCGAGTCACCCCTCCACTTT. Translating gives CASSSAGGESPLHF. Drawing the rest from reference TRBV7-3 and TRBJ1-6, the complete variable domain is GAGVSQTPSNKVTEKGKYVELRCDPISGHTALYWYRQSLGQGPEFLIYFQGTGAADDSGLPNDRFFAVRPEGSVSTLKIQRTERGDSAVYLCASSSAGGESPLHFGNGTRLTVT.

CDR3 in amino acids: CAWSTGRRVDTQYF. CDR3 nucleotide sequence: TGTGCCTGGAGTACGGGGCGGAGAGTAGATACGCAGTATTTT. This sequence joins TRBV30 and TRBJ2-3; D is perhaps TRBD1 or TRBD2 (5 bases each). There are 14 residues in the CDR3. CDR1 is GTSNPN and CDR2 is SVGIG in the germline V gene (reference sequence). Trimming stripped 2 bases from V and 5 bases from J, with 14 bases between.

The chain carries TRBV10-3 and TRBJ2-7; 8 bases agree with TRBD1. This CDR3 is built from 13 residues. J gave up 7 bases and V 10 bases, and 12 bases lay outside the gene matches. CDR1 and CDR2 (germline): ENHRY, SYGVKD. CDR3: CATGRQGMREQYV. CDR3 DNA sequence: TGTGCCACCGGACGACAGGGGATGAGGGAGCAGTACGTC.

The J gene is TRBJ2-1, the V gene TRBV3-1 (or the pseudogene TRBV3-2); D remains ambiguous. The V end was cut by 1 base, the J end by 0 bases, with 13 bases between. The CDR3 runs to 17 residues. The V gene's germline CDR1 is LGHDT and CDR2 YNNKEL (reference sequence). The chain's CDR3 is CASSQVGGVSSYNEQFF. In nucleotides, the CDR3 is TGTGCCAGCAGCCAAGTGGGTGGTGTCAGCTCCTACAATGAGCAGTTCTTC.

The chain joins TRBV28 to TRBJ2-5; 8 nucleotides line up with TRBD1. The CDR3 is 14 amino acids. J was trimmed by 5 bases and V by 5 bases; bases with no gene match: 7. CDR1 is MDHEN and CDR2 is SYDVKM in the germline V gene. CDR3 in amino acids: CASSPLGQEETQYF. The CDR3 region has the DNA TGTGCCAGCAGTCCACTGGGACAGGAGGAGACCCAGTACTTC. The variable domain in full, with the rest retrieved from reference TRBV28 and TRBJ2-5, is DVKVTQSSRYLVKRTGEKVFLECVQDMDHENMFWYRQDPGLGLRLIYFSYDVKMKEKGDIPEGYSVSREKKERFSLILESASTNQTSMYLCASSPLGQEETQYFGPGTRLLVL.

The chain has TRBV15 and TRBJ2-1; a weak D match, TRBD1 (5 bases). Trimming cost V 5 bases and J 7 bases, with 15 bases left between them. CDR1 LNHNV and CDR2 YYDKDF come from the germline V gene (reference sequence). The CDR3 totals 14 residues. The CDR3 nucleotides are TGTGCCACCAGCCAGTCGATACAGGTTAATGAGCAGTTCTTC. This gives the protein CATSQSIQVNEQFF.

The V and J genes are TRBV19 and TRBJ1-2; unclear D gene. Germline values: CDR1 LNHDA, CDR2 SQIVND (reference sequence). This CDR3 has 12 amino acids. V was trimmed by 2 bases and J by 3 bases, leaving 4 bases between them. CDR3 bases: TGTGCCAGTAGTATACACTACTATGGCTACACCTTC. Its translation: CASSIHYYGYTF. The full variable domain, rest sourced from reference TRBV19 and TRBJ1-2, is DGGITQSPKYLFRKEGQNVTLSCEQNLNHDAMYWYRQDPGQGLRLIYYSQIVNDFQKGDIAEGYSVSREKKESFPLTVTSAQKNPTAFYLCASSIHYYGYTFGSGTRLTVV.

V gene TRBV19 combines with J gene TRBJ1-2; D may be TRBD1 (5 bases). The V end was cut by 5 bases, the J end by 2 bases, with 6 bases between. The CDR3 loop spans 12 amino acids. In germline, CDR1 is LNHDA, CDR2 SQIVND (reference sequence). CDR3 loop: CASSDRNYGYTF. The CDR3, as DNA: TGTGCCAGTAGTGACAGAAACTATGGCTACACCTTC.

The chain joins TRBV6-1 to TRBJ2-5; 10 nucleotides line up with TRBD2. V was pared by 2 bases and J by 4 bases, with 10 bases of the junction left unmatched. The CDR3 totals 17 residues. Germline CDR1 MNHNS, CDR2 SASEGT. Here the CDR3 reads CASSESSSSGGRETQYF. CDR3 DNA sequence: TGTGCCAGCAGTGAAAGCAGCTCTAGCGGGGGAAGAGAGACCCAGTACTTC.